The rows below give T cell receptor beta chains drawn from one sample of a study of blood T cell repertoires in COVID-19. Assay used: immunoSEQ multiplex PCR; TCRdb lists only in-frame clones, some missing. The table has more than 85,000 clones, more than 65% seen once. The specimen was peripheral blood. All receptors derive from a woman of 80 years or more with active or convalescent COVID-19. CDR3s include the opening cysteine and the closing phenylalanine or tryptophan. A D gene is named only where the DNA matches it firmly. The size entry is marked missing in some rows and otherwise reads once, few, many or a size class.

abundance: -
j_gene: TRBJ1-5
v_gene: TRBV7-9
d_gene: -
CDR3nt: TGTGCCAGCAGCTCCCCAGGTGGGCAGGGCAATCAGCCCCAGCATTTT
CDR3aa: CASSSPGGQGNQPQHF

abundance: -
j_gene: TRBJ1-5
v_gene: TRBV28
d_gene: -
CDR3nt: TGTGCCAGCAGGAGAGGGCCCAGCAATCAGCCCCAGCATTTT
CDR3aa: CASRRGPSNQPQHF

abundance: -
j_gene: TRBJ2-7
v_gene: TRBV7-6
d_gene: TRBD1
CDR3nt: TGTGCCAGCAGCTTACAAGGGGGCCGGGGTTACGGCGAGCAGTACTTC
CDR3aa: CASSLQGGRGYGEQYF

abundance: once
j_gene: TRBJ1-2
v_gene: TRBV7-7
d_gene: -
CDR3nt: TGTGCTAGCAGCCCCCTGGGGGGGTCTGGCTATGGCTACACCTTC
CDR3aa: CASSPLGGSGYGYTF

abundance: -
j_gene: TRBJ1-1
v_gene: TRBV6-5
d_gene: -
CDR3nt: TGTGCCAGCATGGAGGTGTACACTGAAGCTTTCTTT
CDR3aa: CASMEVYTEAFF

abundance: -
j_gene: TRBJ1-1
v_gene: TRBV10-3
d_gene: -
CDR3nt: TGTGCCATCAGTGTGGACAGGAACACTGAAGCTTTCTTT
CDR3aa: CAISVDRNTEAFF

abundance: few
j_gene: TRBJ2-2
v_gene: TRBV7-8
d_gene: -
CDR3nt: TGTGCCAGCAGCCCTAGCGTGAACACCGGGGAGCTGTTTTTT
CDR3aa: CASSPSVNTGELFF

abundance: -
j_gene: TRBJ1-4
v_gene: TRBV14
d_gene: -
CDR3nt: TGTGCCAGCAGCCTACTCGGTGATGAAAAACTGTTTTTT
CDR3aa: CASSLLGDEKLFF

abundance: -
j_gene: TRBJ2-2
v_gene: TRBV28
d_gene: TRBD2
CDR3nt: TGTGCCAGCAGTTTGGGCGGAGCGGGAGGGGAGGGGGAGCTGTTTTTT
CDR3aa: CASSLGGAGGEGELFF

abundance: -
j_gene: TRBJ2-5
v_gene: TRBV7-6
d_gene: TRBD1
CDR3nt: TGTGCCAGCAGCATCGGACAGGTGTTTGGTACCCAGTACTTC
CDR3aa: CASSIGQVFGTQYF

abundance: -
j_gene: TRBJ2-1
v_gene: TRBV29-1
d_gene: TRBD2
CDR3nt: TGCAGCGTGCTTGGGGGTGCTAGCGGGAGCTACAATGAGCAGTTCTTC
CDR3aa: CSVLGGASGSYNEQFF

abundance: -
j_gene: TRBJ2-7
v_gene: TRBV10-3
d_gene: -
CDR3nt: TGTGCCATCAGTGGATCGGCTACGCAGGGACTTTGGTACGAGCAGTACTTC
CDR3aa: CAISGSATQGLWYEQYF

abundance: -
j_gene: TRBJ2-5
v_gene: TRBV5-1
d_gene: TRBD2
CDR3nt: TGCGCCAGCAGCGCTTCCGGGACTAGCGTGAGAGAGACCCAGTACTTC
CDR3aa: CASSASGTSVRETQYF

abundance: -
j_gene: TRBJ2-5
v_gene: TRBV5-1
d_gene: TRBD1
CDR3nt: TGCGCCAGCAGCTTGTGGACAGGGAGCGAGACCCAGTACTTC
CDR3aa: CASSLWTGSETQYF

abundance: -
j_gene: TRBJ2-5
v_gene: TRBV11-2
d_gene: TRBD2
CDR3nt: TGTGCCAGCAGCTTCCCCCAACTAGCGGGAGGGGGGGCGCAAGAGACCCAGTACTTC
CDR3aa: CASSFPQLAGGGAQETQYF

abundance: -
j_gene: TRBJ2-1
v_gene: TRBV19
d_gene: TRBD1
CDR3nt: TGTGCCAGTAGTAGGGACAGGGGCCTCACCGGTGAGCAGTTCTTC
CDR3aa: CASSRDRGLTGEQFF

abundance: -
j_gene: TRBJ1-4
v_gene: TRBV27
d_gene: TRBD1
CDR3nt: TGTGCCAGCAGACTTAACAGGGGTTCTAATGAAAAACTGTTTTTT
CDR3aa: CASRLNRGSNEKLFF

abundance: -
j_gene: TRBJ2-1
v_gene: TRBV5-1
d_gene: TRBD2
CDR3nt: TGCGCCAGCAGCTTGGCCGGACTAGCGGGACAGAATGAGCAGTTCTTC
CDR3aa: CASSLAGLAGQNEQFF

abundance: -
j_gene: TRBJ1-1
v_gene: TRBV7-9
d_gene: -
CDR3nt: TGTGCCAGCAGCCCAAGCGGGGCCCTCATGAACACTGAAGCTTTCTTT
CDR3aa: CASSPSGALMNTEAFF

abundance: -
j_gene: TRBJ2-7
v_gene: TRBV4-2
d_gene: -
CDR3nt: TGTGCCAGCAGCTTCAGGGGGGCGAGGGCCTACGAGCAGTACTTC
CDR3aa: CASSFRGARAYEQYF

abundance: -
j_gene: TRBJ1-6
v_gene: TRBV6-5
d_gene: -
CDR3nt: TGTGCCAGCAGGGCCGGGGGGCAGAATTCACCCCTCCACTTT
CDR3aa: CASRAGGQNSPLHF

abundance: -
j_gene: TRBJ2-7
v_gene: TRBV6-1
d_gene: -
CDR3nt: TGTGCCAGCAGTGAAGCATTGCAACAGGGCTACGAGCAGTACTTC
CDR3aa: CASSEALQQGYEQYF

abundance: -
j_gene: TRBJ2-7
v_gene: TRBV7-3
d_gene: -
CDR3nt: TGTGCCAGCAGCCCGACGACAGGTAAGAAGGAGCAGTACTTC
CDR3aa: CASSPTTGKKEQYF

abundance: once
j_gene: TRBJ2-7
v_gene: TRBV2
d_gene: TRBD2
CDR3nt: TGTGCCACCGCCGGTGGTAGCGGGAGCGGCGAGCAGTACTTC
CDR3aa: CATAGGSGSGEQYF

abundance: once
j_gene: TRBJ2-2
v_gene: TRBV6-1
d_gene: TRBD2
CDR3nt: TGTGCCAGCAGTGATTTAGCGGGAGCGCGCACCGGGGAGCTGTTTTTT
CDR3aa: CASSDLAGARTGELFF

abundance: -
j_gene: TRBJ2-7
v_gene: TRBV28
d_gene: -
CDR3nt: TGTGCCAGCCAGCGCGACTCCTACGAGCAGTACTTC
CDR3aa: CASQRDSYEQYF

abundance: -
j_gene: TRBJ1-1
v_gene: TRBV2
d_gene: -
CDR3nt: TGTGCCAGCAACCCGCGGTTGGGGGCAGGGAACACTGAAGCTTTCTTT
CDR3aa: CASNPRLGAGNTEAFF

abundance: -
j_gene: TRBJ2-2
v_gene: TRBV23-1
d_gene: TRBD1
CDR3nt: TGCGCCAGCAGTATATCAGGGGGCAACACCGGGGAGCTGTTTTTT
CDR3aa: CASSISGGNTGELFF

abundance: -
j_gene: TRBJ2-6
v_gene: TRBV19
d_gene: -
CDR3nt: TGTGCCAGTAGTATAGCCGGGGTTTTAACTGGGGCCAACGTCCTGACTTTC
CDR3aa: CASSIAGVLTGANVLTF

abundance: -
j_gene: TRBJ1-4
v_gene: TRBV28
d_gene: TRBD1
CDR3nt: TGTGCCAGCAGCACCCACACAGGGGGCGTTGAAAAACTGTTTTTT
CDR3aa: CASSTHTGGVEKLFF

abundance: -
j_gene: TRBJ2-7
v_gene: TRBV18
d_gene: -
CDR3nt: TGTGCCAGCTCAGTGACCGGGCCAGGGCGGTCCGAGCAGTACTTC
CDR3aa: CASSVTGPGRSEQYF

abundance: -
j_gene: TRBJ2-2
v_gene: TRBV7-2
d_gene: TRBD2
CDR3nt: TGTGCCAGCAGCTTAGGACTAGCGGGAGTTGGGACCGGGGAGCTGTTTTTT
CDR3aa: CASSLGLAGVGTGELFF

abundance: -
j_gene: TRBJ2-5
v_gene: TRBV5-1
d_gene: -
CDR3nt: TGCGCCAGCAGCTTGGGGCAGACGGGGGAGACCCAGTACTTC
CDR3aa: CASSLGQTGETQYF

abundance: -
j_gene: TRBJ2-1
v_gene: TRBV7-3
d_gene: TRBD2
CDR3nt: TGTGCCAGCAGCGAGGGACTAGCGACGAATGAGCAGTTCTTC
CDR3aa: CASSEGLATNEQFF

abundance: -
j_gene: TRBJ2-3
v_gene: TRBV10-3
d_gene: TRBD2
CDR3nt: TGTGCCATCAGAGACCCGGGACTAGCGTTCAATACGCAGTATTTT
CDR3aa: CAIRDPGLAFNTQYF

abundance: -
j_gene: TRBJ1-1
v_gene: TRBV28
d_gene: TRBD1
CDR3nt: TGTGCCAGCAGCGGACAGGGCTCGAACACTGAAGCTTTCTTT
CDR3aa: CASSGQGSNTEAFF

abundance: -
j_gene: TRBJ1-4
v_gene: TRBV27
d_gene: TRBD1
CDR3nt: TGTGCCAGCAGTTGGGGACAGTCTAATGAAAAACTGTTTTTT
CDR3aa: CASSWGQSNEKLFF

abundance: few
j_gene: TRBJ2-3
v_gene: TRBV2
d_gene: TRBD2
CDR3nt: TGTGCCAGCAGAACTAGCGGGACCCCTTTTTTGGCAGATACGCAGTATTTT
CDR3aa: CASRTSGTPFLADTQYF

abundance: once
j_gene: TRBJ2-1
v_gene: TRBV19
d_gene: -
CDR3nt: TGTGCCAGTTGCATCGGGTGGGGGAAAGGAGGGTACAATGAGCAGTTCTTC
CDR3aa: CASCIGWGKGGYNEQFF

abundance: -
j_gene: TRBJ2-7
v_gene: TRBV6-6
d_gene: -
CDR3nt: TGTGCCAGCAGTTACCTTGGAAGGACGGGAGACTACGAGCAGTACTTC
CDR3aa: CASSYLGRTGDYEQYF

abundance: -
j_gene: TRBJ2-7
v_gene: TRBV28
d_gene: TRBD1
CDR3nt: TGTGCCAGCAGTTTATCGTTCGACAGGGATTCAATTTACGAGCAGTACTTC
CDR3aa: CASSLSFDRDSIYEQYF

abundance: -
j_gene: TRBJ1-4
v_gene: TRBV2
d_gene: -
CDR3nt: TGTGCCAGCAGTTGGACAAGGAATGAAAAACTGTTTTTT
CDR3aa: CASSWTRNEKLFF

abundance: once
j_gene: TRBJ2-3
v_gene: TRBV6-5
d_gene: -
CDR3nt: TGTGCCAGCAGTCCGGGACACCTCAATCGAGATACGCAGTATTTT
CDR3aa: CASSPGHLNRDTQYF

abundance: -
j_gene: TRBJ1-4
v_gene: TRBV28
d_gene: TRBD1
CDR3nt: TGTGCCAGCAGCCAAGGGACAGGCGATAATGAAAAACTGTTTTTT
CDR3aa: CASSQGTGDNEKLFF

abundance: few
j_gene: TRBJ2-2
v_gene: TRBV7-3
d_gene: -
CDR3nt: TGTGCCAGCAGCGGGACTTCGAACACCGGGGAGCTGTTTTTT
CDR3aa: CASSGTSNTGELFF

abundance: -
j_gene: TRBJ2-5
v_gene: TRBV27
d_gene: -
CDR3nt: TGTGCCAGCAGTTTCAGGGGAGGGTGGGAGACCCAGTACTTC
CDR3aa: CASSFRGGWETQYF

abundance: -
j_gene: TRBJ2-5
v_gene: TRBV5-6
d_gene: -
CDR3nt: TGTGCCAGCAGCTTGGAATGGTTGCGGGAGACCCAGTACTTC
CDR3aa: CASSLEWLRETQYF

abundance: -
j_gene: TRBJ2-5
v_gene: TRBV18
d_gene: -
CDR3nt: TGTGCCAGCTCACCACAGCGAGAGACCCAGTACTTC
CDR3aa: CASSPQRETQYF

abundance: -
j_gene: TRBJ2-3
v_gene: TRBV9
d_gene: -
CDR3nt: TGTGCCAGCAGCGTAGCTTCAGTTGTCCCAGATACGCAGTATTTT
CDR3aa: CASSVASVVPDTQYF

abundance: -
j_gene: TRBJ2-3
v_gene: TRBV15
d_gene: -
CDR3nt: TGTGCCACCAGCAGAGATGACTACACAGATACGCAGTATTTT
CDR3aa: CATSRDDYTDTQYF

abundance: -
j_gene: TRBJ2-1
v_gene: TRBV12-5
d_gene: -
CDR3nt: TGTGCTAGTGGTTTGGCGGGAGCGATAGAGCAGTTCTTC
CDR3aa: CASGLAGAIEQFF

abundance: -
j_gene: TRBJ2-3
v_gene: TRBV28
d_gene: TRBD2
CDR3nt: TGTGCCAGCTCCCGGGGGGTTGCGGGAGTACAGTCAGATACGCAGTATTTT
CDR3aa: CASSRGVAGVQSDTQYF

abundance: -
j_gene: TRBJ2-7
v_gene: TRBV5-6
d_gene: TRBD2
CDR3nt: TGTGCCAGCAGCTACGGAACTAGCGGGAGCCTTTTCTTACGCGAGCAGTACTTC
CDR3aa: CASSYGTSGSLFLREQYF

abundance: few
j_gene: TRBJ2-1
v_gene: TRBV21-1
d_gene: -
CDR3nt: TGTGCCAGCAGCAAAGAGAGGGACAGGGGGAGGATAGAAAGCTCCTACAATGAGCAGTTCTTC
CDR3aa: CASSKERDRGRIESSYNEQFF

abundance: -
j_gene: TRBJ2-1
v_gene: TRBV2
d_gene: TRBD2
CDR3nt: TGTGCCAGCAGCCCAAAGACCCTACTAGCGGGAGTATACAATGAGCAGTTCTTC
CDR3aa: CASSPKTLLAGVYNEQFF

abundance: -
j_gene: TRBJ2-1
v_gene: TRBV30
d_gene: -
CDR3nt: TGTGCCTGGAGTGTAGGTAGGACACTTCCACATGAGCAGTTCTTC
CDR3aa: CAWSVGRTLPHEQFF

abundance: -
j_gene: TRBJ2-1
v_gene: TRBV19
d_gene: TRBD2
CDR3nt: TGTGCCAGTACGACTAGCGGGAGGGCCGGGTTCAATGAGCAGTTCTTC
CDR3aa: CASTTSGRAGFNEQFF